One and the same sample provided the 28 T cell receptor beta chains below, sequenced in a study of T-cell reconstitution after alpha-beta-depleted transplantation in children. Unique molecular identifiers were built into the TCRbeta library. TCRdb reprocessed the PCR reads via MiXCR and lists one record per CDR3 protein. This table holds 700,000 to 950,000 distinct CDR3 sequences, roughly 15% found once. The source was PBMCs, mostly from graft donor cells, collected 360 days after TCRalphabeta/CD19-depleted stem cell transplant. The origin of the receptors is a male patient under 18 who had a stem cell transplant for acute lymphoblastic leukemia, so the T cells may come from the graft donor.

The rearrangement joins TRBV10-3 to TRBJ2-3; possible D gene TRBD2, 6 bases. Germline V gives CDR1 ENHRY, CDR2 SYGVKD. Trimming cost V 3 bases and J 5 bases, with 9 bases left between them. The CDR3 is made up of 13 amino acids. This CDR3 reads CAISDGSGDTQYF. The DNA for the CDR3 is TGTGCCATCAGTGACGGGAGTGGAGATACGCAGTATTTT.

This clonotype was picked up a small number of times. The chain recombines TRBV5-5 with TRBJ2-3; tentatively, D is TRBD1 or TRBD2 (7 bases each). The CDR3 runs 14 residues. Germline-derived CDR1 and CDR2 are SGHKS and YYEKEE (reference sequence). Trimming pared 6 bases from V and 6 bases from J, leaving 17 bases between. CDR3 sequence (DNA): TGTGCCAGCACTCAGGGGGGGAGTTGGGATACGCAGTATTTT. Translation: CASTQGGSWDTQYF.

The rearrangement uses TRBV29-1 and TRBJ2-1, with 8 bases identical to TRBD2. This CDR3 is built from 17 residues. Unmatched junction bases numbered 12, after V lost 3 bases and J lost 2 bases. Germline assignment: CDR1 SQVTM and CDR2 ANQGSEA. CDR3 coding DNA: TGCAGCGTTGATGGGGATAGCGGGATGAATACCTACAATGAGCAGTTCTTC. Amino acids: CSVDGDSGMNTYNEQFF.

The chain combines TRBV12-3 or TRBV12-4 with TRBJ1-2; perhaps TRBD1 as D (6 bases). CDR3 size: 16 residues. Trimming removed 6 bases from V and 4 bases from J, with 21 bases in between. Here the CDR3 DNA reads TGTGCCAGCAGCCTCCTGGGGGGCGGTACACGCTATGGCTACACCTTC. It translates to CASSLLGGGTRYGYTF.

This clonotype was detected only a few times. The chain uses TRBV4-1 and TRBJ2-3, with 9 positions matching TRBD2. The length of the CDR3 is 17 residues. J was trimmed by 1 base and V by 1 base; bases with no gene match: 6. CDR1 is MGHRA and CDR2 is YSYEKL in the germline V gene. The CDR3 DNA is TGCGCCAGCAGCCAAGTTGGACTAGCGCGGGGCACAGATACGCAGTATTTT. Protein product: CASSQVGLARGTDTQYF.

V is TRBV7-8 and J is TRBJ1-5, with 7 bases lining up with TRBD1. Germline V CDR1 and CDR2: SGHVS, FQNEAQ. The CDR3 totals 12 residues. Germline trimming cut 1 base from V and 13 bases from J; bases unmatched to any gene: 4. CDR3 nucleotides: TGTGCCAGCAGCTTAGGGACAGGCAGACAGCATTTT. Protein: CASSLGTGRQHF.

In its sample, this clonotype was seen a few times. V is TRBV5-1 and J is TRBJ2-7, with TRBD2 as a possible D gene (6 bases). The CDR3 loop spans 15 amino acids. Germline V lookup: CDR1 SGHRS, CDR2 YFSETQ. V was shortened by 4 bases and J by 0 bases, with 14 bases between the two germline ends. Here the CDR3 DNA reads TGCGCCAGCAGCAGACTAGGGCCCTTCTCCTACGAGCAGTACTTC. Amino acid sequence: CASSRLGPFSYEQYF.

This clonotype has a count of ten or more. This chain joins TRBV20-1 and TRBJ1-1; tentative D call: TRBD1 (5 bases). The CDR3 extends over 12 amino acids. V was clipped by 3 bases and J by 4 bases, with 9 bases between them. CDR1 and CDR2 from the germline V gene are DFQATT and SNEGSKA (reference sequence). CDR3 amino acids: CSASMGVTEAFF. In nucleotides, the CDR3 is TGCAGTGCTAGCATGGGGGTCACTGAAGCTTTCTTT.

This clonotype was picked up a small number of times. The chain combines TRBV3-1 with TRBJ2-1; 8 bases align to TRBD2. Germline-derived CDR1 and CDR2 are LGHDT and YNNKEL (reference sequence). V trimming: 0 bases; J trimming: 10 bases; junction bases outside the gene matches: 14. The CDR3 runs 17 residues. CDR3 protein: CASSQDRGTRGGGEQFF. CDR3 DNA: TGTGCCAGCAGCCAAGATCGGGGGACTAGAGGGGGAGGAGAGCAGTTCTTC.

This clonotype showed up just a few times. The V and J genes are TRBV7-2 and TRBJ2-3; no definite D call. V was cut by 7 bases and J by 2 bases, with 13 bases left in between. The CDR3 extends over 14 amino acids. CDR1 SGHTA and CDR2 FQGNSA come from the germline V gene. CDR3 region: CASTTDVHTDTQYF. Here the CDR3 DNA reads TGTGCCAGCACCACGGACGTCCACACAGATACGCAGTATTTT.

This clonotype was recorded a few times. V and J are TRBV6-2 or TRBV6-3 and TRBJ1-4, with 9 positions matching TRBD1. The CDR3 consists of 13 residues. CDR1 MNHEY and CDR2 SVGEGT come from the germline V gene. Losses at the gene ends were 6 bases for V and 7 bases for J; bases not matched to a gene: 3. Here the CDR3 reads CASRVTGGEKLFF. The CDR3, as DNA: TGTGCCAGCAGAGTGACAGGGGGTGAAAAACTGTTTTTT.

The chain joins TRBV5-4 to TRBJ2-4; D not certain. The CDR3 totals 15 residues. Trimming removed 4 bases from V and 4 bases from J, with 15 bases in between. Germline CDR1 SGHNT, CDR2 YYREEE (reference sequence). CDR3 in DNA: TGTGCCAGCAGCCTAGACCCCCTGGGTAAAAACATTCAGTACTTC. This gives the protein CASSLDPLGKNIQYF.

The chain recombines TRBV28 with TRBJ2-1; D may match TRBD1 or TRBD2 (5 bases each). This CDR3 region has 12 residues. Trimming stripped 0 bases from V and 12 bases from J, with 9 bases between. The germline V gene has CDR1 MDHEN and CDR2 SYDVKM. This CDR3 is CASSLWGVGQFF. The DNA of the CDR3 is TGTGCCAGCAGTTTATGGGGGGTAGGGCAGTTCTTC. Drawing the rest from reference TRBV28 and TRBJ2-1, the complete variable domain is DVKVTQSSRYLVKRTGEKVFLECVQDMDHENMFWYRQDPGLGLRLIYFSYDVKMKEKGDIPEGYSVSREKKERFSLILESASTNQTSMYLCASSLWGVGQFFGPGTRLTVL.

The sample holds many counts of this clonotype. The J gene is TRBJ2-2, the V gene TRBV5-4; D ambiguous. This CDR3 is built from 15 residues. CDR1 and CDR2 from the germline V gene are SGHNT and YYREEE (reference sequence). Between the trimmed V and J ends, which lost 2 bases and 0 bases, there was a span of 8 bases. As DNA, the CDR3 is TGTGCCAGCAGCTTCCCCGGCACGAACACCGGGGAGCTGTTTTTT. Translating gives CASSFPGTNTGELFF.

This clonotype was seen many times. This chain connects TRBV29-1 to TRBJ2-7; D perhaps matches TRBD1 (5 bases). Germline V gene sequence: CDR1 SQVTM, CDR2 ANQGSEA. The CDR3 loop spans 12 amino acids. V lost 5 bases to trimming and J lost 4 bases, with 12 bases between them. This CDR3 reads CSVSPGRYEQYF. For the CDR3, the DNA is TGCAGCGTTTCGCCAGGGCGATACGAGCAGTACTTC.

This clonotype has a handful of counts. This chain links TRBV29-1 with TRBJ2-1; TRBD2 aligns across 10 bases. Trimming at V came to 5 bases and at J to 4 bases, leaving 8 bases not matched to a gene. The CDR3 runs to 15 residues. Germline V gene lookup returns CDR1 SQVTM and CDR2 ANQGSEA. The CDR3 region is CSVRVGLASYNEQFF. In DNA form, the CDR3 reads TGCAGCGTTCGCGTGGGACTAGCGAGTTACAATGAGCAGTTCTTC.

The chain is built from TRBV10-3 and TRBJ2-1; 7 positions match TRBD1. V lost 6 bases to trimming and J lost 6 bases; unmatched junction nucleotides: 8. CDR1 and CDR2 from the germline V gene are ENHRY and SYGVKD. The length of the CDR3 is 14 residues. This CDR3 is CAIRDRRPINEQFF. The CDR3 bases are TGTGCCATCAGGGACAGGAGACCAATCAATGAGCAGTTCTTC.

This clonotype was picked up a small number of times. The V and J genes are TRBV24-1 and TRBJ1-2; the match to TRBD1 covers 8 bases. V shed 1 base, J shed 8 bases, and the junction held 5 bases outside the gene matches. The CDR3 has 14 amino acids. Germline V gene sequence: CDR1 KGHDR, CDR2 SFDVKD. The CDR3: CATSDFRGREGYTF. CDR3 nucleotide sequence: TGTGCCACCAGTGATTTCAGGGGGCGAGAGGGCTACACCTTC.

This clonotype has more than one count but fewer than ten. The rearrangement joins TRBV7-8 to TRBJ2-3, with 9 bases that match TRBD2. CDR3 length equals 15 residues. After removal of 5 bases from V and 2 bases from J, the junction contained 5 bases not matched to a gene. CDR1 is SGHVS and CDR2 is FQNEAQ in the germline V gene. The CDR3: CASSRTSADTDTQYF. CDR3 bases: TGTGCCAGCAGCCGGACTAGCGCTGACACAGATACGCAGTATTTT.

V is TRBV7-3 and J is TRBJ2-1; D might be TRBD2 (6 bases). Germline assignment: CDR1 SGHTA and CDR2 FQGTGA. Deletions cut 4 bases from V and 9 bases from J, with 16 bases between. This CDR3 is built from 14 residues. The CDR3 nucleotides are TGTGCCAGCAGCTCTGGGAGGTTACGGCGTGAGCAGTTCTTC. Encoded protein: CASSSGRLRREQFF.

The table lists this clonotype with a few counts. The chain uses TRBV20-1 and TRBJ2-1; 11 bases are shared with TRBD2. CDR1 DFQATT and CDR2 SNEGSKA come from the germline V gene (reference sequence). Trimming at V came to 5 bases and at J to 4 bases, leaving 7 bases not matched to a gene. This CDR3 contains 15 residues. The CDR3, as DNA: TGCAGTGCTGAGACCGGGACTAGCGGTTACAATGAGCAGTTCTTC. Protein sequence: CSAETGTSGYNEQFF.

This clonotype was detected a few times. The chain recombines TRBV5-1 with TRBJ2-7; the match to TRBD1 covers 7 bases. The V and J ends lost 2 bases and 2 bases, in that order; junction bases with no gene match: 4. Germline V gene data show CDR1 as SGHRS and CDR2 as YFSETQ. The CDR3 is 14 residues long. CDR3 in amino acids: CASSFTGETYEQYF. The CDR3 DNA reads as TGCGCCAGCAGCTTCACAGGGGAGACCTACGAGCAGTACTTC.

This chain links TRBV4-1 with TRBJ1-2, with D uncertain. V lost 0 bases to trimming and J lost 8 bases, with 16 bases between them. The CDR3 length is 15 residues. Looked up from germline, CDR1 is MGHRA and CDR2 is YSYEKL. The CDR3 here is CASSQDWAATEGYTF. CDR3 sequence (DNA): TGCGCCAGCAGCCAAGATTGGGCGGCCACTGAAGGCTACACCTTC.

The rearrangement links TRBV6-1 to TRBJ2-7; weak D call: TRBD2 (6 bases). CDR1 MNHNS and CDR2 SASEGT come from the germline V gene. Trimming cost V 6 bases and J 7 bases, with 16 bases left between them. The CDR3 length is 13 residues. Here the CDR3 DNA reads TGTGCCAGCAGGGGACTTAAGCGGAAGGAGCAGTACTTC. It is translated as CASRGLKRKEQYF.

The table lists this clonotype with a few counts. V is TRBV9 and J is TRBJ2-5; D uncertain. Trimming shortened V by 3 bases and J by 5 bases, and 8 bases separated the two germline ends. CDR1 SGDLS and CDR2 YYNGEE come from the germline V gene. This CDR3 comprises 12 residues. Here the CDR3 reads CASSDPRETQYF. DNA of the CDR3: TGTGCCAGCAGCGACCCTCGGGAGACCCAGTACTTC.

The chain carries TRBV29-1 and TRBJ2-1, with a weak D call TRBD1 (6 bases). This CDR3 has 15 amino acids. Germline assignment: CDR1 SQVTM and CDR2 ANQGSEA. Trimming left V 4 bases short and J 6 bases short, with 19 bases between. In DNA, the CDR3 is TGCAGCGTTGGGGGATCCCAGGGGTCTTCCAATGAGCAGTTCTTC. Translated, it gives CSVGGSQGSSNEQFF.

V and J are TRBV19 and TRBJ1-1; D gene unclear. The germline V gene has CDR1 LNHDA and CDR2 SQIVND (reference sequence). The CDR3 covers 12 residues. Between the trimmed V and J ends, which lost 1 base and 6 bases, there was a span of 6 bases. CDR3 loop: CASSIGVAEAFF. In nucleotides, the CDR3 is TGTGCCAGTAGTATAGGGGTGGCTGAAGCTTTCTTT.

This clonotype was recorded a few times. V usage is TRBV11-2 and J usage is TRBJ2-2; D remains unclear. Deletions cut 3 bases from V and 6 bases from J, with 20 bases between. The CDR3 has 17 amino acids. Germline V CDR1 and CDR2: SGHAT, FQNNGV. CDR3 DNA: TGTGCCAGCAGCTTCTATCGTCGGAAGCTGACGCCCGGGGAGCTGTTTTTT. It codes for CASSFYRRKLTPGELFF.